This T cell receptor (beta chain) was identified in a study of human T cells and chemical hapten exposure. Trimming at V came to 2 bases and at J to 2 bases, leaving 3 bases not matched to a gene. The CDR3 is made up of 14 amino acids. From germline, CDR1 is ENHRY and CDR2 SYGVKD. The library attached unique molecular identifiers to individual cDNA molecules. TCRdb itself ran the reads through MiXCR, one entry per CDR3 protein. The sample shows some 280 distinct CDR3 sequences, approximately 54% of them seen only once. Unseparated into fractions, whole blood served as the source from which total RNA was extracted.

The genes are TRBV10-3 and TRBJ2-7; 7 positions agree with TRBD1. The TCR sequence derives from a human donor who had alopecia or was a healthy volunteer (not recorded which). Some clones in this sample may be carry-over from other donors' samples. This table probably holds off-target reads from a library built for another chain. The sequencing sample was made of whole blood. CDR3 nucleotides: TGTGCCATCAGTGAGCCAGGGGGTGCCTACGAGCAGTACTTC. Protein: CAISEPGGAYEQYF.